The T cell receptor beta chain under discussion was sequenced for a study of T cells in Graves' hyperthyroidism and ophthalmopathy. The TCR beta CDR3 regions underwent amplification using RNA transcripts as the source. A set of HTBI primers served as the primers for a first-round RT-PCR of the TCR CDR3. Using its own MiXCR run on the multiplex PCR reads, TCRdb lists one record per CDR3 protein. The table records around 520,000 distinct CDR3 sequences, roughly a quarter of them present only once. A Clinical Activity Score of at least 3, a NOSPECS grade of at least 4 and a duration under 3 months were recorded in the ophthalmopathy patients. Germline CDR1 KGHSH, CDR2 LQKENI. V gave up 1 base and J gave up 10 bases; unmatched junction bases: 11. The CDR3 totals 17 residues. This clonotype was found a few times.

The chain carries TRBV18 and TRBJ1-6; 9 bases align to TRBD1. The sequence came from a young woman with Graves' ophthalmopathy. What was sequenced was blood. The CDR3 nucleotides read TGTGCCAGCTCACCACTCAGGGACAGGGAAGGTGGCTCACCCCTCCACTTT. Protein: CASSPLRDREGGSPLHF.